Following are 25 T cell receptor beta chains from one sample sequenced in a study of T-cell reconstitution after alpha-beta-depleted transplantation in children (dated by TCRdb to about 2016). The treatment or condition label of this sample denotes: allogeneic hematopoietic cell transplantation with graft depleted of TCRalphabeta T cells and CD19 B cells. The library was made by PCR. Reads for this sample came from an Illumina HiSeq 2500. TCR libraries were prepared with molecular barcoding, using unique molecular identifiers to normalize TCRbeta repertoire quantification. TCRdb passed the public sequencing reads through fastp at Q25 and MiXCR, retaining productive beta sequences. A single entry per CDR3 protein holds the most common genes and DNA from its merged rows. Recorded for this sample are about 870,000 distinct CDR3 sequences; under 20% of them occurred a single time. Roughly 4.8% of the sample belongs to the ten largest clones.

Sequenced here: PBMCs, mostly from graft donor cells, sampled 360 days after TCRalphabeta/CD19-depleted stem cell transplant. The receptors originated from a male patient younger than 18 who had a stem cell transplant for acute lymphoblastic leukemia, so the T cells may come from the graft donor.

This clonotype was recorded at least ten times. At one of its ends the junction is not consistent with the germline gene, which may arise from a read error. The V and J genes are TRBV5-1 and TRBJ2-7; TRBD1 is a possible D gene (6 bases). Germline CDR1 is SGHRS and CDR2 is YFSETQ. The CDR3 is 14 residues long. The CDR3 sequence: CASSPRTASYEQYF. In DNA, the CDR3 is TGTGCCAGCAGCCCACGGACAGCCTCCTACGAGCAGTACTTC.

This clonotype turned up a few times. J is TRBJ1-5 and V is TRBV13; D perhaps matches TRBD1 (6 bases). The CDR3 is 12 residues long. Germline V gene data show CDR1 as PRHDT and CDR2 as FYEKMQ (reference sequence). Trimming stripped 3 bases from V and 16 bases from J, with 16 bases between. CDR3 bases: TGTGCCAGCAGCTTTCGTGGACAGCTCTCCCATTTT. Residues: CASSFRGQLSHF. The entire variable domain, with the rest obtained from reference TRBV13 and TRBJ1-5, is as follows: AAGVIQSPRHLIKEKRETATLKCYPIPRHDTVYWYQQGPGQDPQFLISFYEKMQSDKGSIPDRFSAQQFSDYHSELNMSSLELGDSALYFCASSFRGQLSHFGDGTRLSIL.

The V call is TRBV20-1, the J call TRBJ2-5; 15 bases map to TRBD2. V lost 0 bases to trimming and J lost 5 bases; unmatched junction nucleotides: 13. The germline CDR1 and CDR2 sequences are DFQATT and SNEGSKA (reference sequence). This CDR3 has 19 amino acids. CDR3 in amino acids: CSARDSLGLAGGPGETQYF. Here the CDR3 DNA reads TGCAGTGCTAGAGATTCCCTAGGACTAGCGGGAGGGCCAGGGGAGACCCAGTACTTC.

This clonotype was observed a few times. This chain links TRBV29-1 with TRBJ2-7; TRBD1 aligns across 8 bases. The V segment lost 3 bases and the J segment 3 bases; nucleotides outside the gene matches: 7. The CDR3 covers 14 residues. CDR1 is SQVTM, CDR2 ANQGSEA, per germline. CDR3 amino acids: CSVDPGQAGYEQYF. The CDR3, as DNA: TGCAGCGTTGACCCGGGACAGGCGGGCTACGAGCAGTACTTC.

J is TRBJ2-7 and V is TRBV7-3, with D perhaps TRBD2 (5 bases). From germline, CDR1 is SGHTA and CDR2 FQGTGA. CDR3 length: 14 residues. The ends were cut back, 1 base at V and 3 bases at J, with 10 bases in the middle. CDR3 sequence (DNA): TGTGCCAGCAGCTTAAGGGCGGACTTCTACGAGCAGTACTTC. Translating it yields CASSLRADFYEQYF. Full variable domain (remainder filled in from reference TRBV7-3 and TRBJ2-7): GAGVSQTPSNKVTEKGKYVELRCDPISGHTALYWYRQSLGQGPEFLIYFQGTGAADDSGLPNDRFFAVRPEGSVSTLKIQRTERGDSAVYLCASSLRADFYEQYFGPGTRLTVT.

This clonotype was observed many times. The chain uses TRBV12-3 or TRBV12-4 and TRBJ1-6; TRBD1 agrees at 8 bases. This CDR3 spans 14 amino acids. V lost 4 bases to trimming and J lost 9 bases; unmatched junction nucleotides: 5. The CDR3 nucleotides are TGTGCCAGCAGTTCGACAGGGGCATCTTCACCCCTCCACTTT. This gives the protein CASSSTGASSPLHF.

V gene TRBV14 combines with J gene TRBJ2-2; TRBD2 agrees at 8 bases. CDR3 length: 15 amino acids. Germline CDR1 SGHDN, CDR2 FVKESK. Trimming took 3 bases from V and 8 from J; bases not matched to a gene: 8. As DNA, the CDR3 is TGTGCCAGCAGCCATCCCGGGACTAGGGGAGGGGAGCTGTTTTTT. Its protein product is CASSHPGTRGGELFF.

There are a few counts of this clonotype. The rearrangement uses TRBV3-1 and TRBJ2-7; TRBD2 matches 11 bases. Germline V gene data show CDR1 as LGHDT and CDR2 as YNNKEL (reference sequence). The CDR3 totals 17 residues. V was clipped by 0 bases and J by 5 bases; unmatched bases: 9. The DNA of the CDR3 is TGTGCCAGCAGCCAAGATCCCCTGGCTAGCGGGAGGAACGAGCAGTACTTC. It translates to CASSQDPLASGRNEQYF.

This clonotype was recorded a few times. J is TRBJ2-5 and V is TRBV7-9; TRBD2 aligns across 8 bases. Germline CDR1 SEHNR, CDR2 FQNEAQ (reference sequence). The trim removed 7 bases at V and 6 bases at J, leaving 10 bases unmatched. The CDR3 sequence is 14 residues long. CDR3 amino acids: CASNTGAGAKTQYF. In DNA form, the CDR3 reads TGTGCCAGCAACACAGGAGCGGGGGCAAAGACCCAGTACTTC.

This chain uses TRBV19 with TRBJ2-7; D unresolved. The CDR3 loop spans 13 amino acids. Germline CDR1 reads LNHDA; CDR2 reads SQIVND (reference sequence). V dropped 0 bases and J dropped 5 bases, with 8 bases sitting between them. Here the CDR3 reads CASSIDLEDEQYF. Written as DNA, the CDR3 is TGTGCCAGTAGTATAGATCTAGAGGACGAGCAGTACTTC. Supplemented by reference TRBV19 and TRBJ2-7, the full variable domain reads DGGITQSPKYLFRKEGQNVTLSCEQNLNHDAMYWYRQDPGQGLRLIYYSQIVNDFQKGDIAEGYSVSREKKESFPLTVTSAQKNPTAFYLCASSIDLEDEQYFGPGTRLTVT.

The CDR3 DNA sequence: TGCACCGGGGGGGATGCCGGACAGGGCGCGCCCCAGTACTTC. Its protein is CTGGDAGQGAPQYF. The rearrangement links TRBV29-1 to TRBJ2-5; D tentatively reads TRBD1 or TRBD2 (8 bases each). Per germline, CDR1 SQVTM and CDR2 ANQGSEA. The CDR3 consists of 14 residues.

This clonotype turned up a few times. V is TRBV5-4 and J is TRBJ1-2; D might be TRBD1 (5 bases). Per germline, CDR1 SGHNT and CDR2 YYREEE (reference sequence). Trimming left V 2 bases short and J 4 bases short, with 15 bases between. This CDR3 has 15 amino acids. This chain's CDR3 is CASSFPQGSRYGYTF. The CDR3 nucleotides are TGTGCCAGCAGCTTCCCCCAGGGATCGCGCTATGGCTACACCTTC.

The chain joins TRBV20-1 to TRBJ1-1; maybe TRBD1 (6 bases). Between the trimmed V and J ends, which lost 0 bases and 5 bases, there was a span of 16 bases. Germline assignment: CDR1 DFQATT and CDR2 SNEGSKA (reference sequence). The CDR3 sequence is 15 residues long. The CDR3 sequence: CSARDHTGRVTEAFF. The CDR3, as DNA: TGCAGTGCTAGAGATCATACAGGGAGGGTGACTGAAGCTTTCTTT.

In this sample, this clonotype turned up a few times. DNA for the CDR3: TGTGCCACCAGCGATTATACCGGGACAAGCCCAAGAGTGGCCCAGTACTTC. Encoded protein: CATSDYTGTSPRVAQYF. The chain has TRBV15 and TRBJ2-5; tentatively, D is TRBD1 (6 bases). Germline V gives CDR1 LNHNV, CDR2 YYDKDF (reference sequence). V dropped 5 bases and J dropped 9 bases, with 28 bases sitting between them. The CDR3 is 17 residues long.

This clonotype was observed a handful of times. The chain links TRBV7-8 to TRBJ2-7; 10 nucleotides line up with TRBD2. The germline CDR1 and CDR2 sequences are SGHVS and FQNEAQ. V was clipped by 4 bases and J by 2 bases; unmatched bases: 14. The CDR3 is made up of 18 amino acids. Here the CDR3 DNA reads TGTGCCAGCAGCTCCGGCGAGAGAGCGGGAGGGCCACCCTACGAGCAGTACTTC. Its translation: CASSSGERAGGPPYEQYF.

This clonotype was counted ten times or more. V gene TRBV19 combines with J gene TRBJ2-1; no definite D call. Trimming removed 4 bases at V and 2 bases at J, with 12 bases between. This CDR3 comprises 15 residues. CDR1 is LNHDA and CDR2 is SQIVND in the germline V gene (reference sequence). In DNA form, the CDR3 reads TGTGCCAGTAGTAGGTCAATTCAAACCTACAATGAGCAGTTCTTC. Protein: CASSRSIQTYNEQFF.

The table lists this clonotype with a few counts. This chain links TRBV7-2 with TRBJ2-1; D is uncertain. This CDR3 has 15 amino acids. Germline values: CDR1 SGHTA, CDR2 FQGNSA. V dropped 3 bases and J dropped 4 bases, with 13 bases sitting between them. The CDR3 DNA sequence: TGTGCCAGCAGCTTTCGACCCGACTGGTACAATGAGCAGTTCTTC. It is translated as CASSFRPDWYNEQFF. The whole variable domain, filled in from reference TRBV7-2 and TRBJ2-1, reads GAGVSQSPSNKVTEKGKDVELRCDPISGHTALYWYRQSLGQGLEFLIYFQGNSAPDKSGLPSDRFSAERTGGSVSTLTIQRTQQEDSAVYLCASSFRPDWYNEQFFGPGTRLTVL.

The chain recombines TRBV29-1 with TRBJ2-1; no definite D call. Trimming shortened V by 1 base and J by 4 bases, and 14 bases separated the two germline ends. There are 15 residues in the CDR3. In germline, CDR1 is SQVTM, CDR2 ANQGSEA. The CDR3 DNA sequence: TGCAGCGTTGAAGGGGGTTGGGGAATTTACAATGAGCAGTTCTTC. It codes for CSVEGGWGIYNEQFF.

The CDR3 DNA reads as TGCGCCAGCAGCTTGCGACCCCAGGATCATAATTCACCCCTCCACTTT. Translation: CASSLRPQDHNSPLHF. The rearrangement links TRBV5-1 to TRBJ1-6; no definite D call. The CDR3 contains 16 residues. Per the germline V gene, CDR1 is SGHRS and CDR2 is YFSETQ. Trimming removed 1 base from V and 5 bases from J, with 13 bases in between.

Only a few counts were recorded for this clonotype. This rearrangement joins TRBV7-2 to TRBJ2-1; 13 bases fit TRBD2. V shed 5 bases and J 10 bases; nucleotides not matched to a gene: 5. Germline lookup yields CDR1 SGHTA and CDR2 FQGNSA. The CDR3 has 14 residues. The CDR3 coding sequence is TGTGCCAGCAGCCAAGGACTAGCGGGAGCCGAGCAGTTCTTC. Translation: CASSQGLAGAEQFF.

This clonotype came up a few times. V and J are TRBV29-1 and TRBJ2-7; tentative D call: TRBD2 (6 bases). Trimming cost V 7 bases and J 0 bases, with 10 bases left between them. CDR3 length: 12 residues. Germline values: CDR1 SQVTM, CDR2 ANQGSEA. CDR3 nucleotide sequence: TGCAGCGGTGGGGACTTCTCCTACGAGCAGTACTTC. Residues: CSGGDFSYEQYF.

J is TRBJ2-4 and V is TRBV21-1; the table's D call, TRBD2, has no DNA check behind it. TRBV21-1 represents a pseudogene. The CDR3 has 13 residues. CDR3 DNA sequence: TGTGCCAGCAGCAATGTGCGGGGAAACATTCAGTACTTC. Amino acid sequence: CASSNVRGNIQYF.

This clonotype appeared a few times. The V call is TRBV11-2, the J call TRBJ1-2; D is unresolved. Germline CDR1 is SGHAT and CDR2 is FQNNGV. This CDR3 contains 13 residues. Trimming took off 2 bases at V and 4 bases at J, with 8 bases between the two ends. CDR3 bases: TGTGCCAGCAGCTTAAATGGAGCCTATGGCTACACCTTC. This translates into CASSLNGAYGYTF. Drawing the rest from reference TRBV11-2 and TRBJ1-2, the complete variable domain is EAGVAQSPRYKIIEKRQSVAFWCNPISGHATLYWYQQILGQGPKLLIQFQNNGVVDDSQLPKDRFSAERLKGVDSTLKIQPAKLEDSAVYLCASSLNGAYGYTFGSGTRLTVV.

This clonotype was seen only a few times. This chain uses TRBV6-1 with TRBJ1-1; TRBD1 matches at 8 bases. After removal of 6 bases from V and 0 bases from J, the junction contained 9 bases not matched to a gene. CDR3 size: 16 residues. Germline V gene data show CDR1 as MNHNS and CDR2 as SASEGT. CDR3 amino acids: CASSAGGPILNTEAFF. CDR3 coding DNA: TGTGCCAGCAGCGCAGGGGGCCCAATTTTGAACACTGAAGCTTTCTTT.

This sequence joins TRBV27 and TRBJ2-7; tentatively, D is TRBD2 (5 bases). With 9 bases removed from V and 2 bases from J, the gap between germline ends came to 20 bases. Germline CDR1 reads MNHEY; CDR2 reads SMNVEV (reference sequence). CDR3 length equals 15 residues. The CDR3 coding sequence is TGTGCCAGTCGGGTCTTGGGCGGGCCTACCTACGAGCAGTACTTC. Protein: CASRVLGGPTYEQYF.